Listed below are T cell receptor beta chains from one sample, sequenced in a study of blood T cells in healthy people across ages. Via MiXCR, TCRdb re-called the 5' RACE reads, giving one row per CDR3 protein. Seen here are hundreds of thousands of distinct CDR3 sequences, roughly 30% observed once, and the top ten hold 15% to 19%. The specimen was blood. The receptors were gathered from a woman of 80 years or more in good health. Both conserved end residues are part of each CDR3. The D gene is left open where the match is weak. Some rows have no size entry. The others give once, few or many, or a class for an expanded clone.

clone_size cdr3_length j_call d_call v_call cdr3_aa cdr3_nt
. 15 TRBJ2-1 . TRBV6-1 CASSEPVAGWNEQFF TGTGCCAGCAGTGAACCGGTGGCAGGGTGGAATGAGCAGTTCTTC
many 11 TRBJ2-5 . TRBV29-1 CSVDEGETQYF TGCAGCGTTGATGAGGGAGAGACCCAGTACTTC
many 14 TRBJ2-1 . TRBV12-3/TRBV12-4 CASRPASSYNEQFF TGTGCCAGCCGTCCAGCGAGCTCCTACAATGAGCAGTTCTTC
many 14 TRBJ2-7 TRBD1 TRBV20-1 CSARGDRVSYEQYF TGCAGTGCTAGAGGTGACAGGGTGTCCTACGAGCAGTACTTC
. 13 TRBJ1-1 . TRBV6-6 CASSGAVRSEAFF TGTGCCAGCAGTGGGGCAGTAAGGTCAGAAGCTTTCTTT
few 13 TRBJ2-7 TRBD2 TRBV30 CASGRAGGYEQYF TGTGCTTCCGGGAGGGCGGGCGGCTACGAGCAGTACTTC
many 14 TRBJ1-2 . TRBV6-4 CASSVAAGDYGYTF TGTGCCAGCAGCGTCGCCGCCGGGGACTATGGCTACACCTTC
many 15 TRBJ1-2 TRBD1 TRBV6-5 CASSYGGQGDYGYTF TGTGCCAGCAGTTACGGCGGACAGGGGGACTATGGCTACACCTTC
many 15 TRBJ2-5 TRBD2 TRBV7-2 CASSFSGGPKETQYF TGTGCCAGCAGCTTCAGCGGGGGCCCTAAAGAGACCCAGTACTTC
. 15 TRBJ1-4 . TRBV7-8 CASSPGGPGNEKLFF TGTGCCAGCAGCCCCGGGGGTCCGGGTAATGAAAAACTGTTTTTT
many 13 TRBJ1-1 . TRBV25-1 CASRDSLNTEAFF TGTGCCAGCAGGGACAGTTTGAACACTGAAGCTTTCTTT
. 18 TRBJ2-1 TRBD2 TRBV11-1 CASSPPLAGYLAYNEQFF TGTGCCAGCAGCCCCCCGTTAGCGGGGTATCTGGCCTACAATGAGCAGTTCTTC
many 15 TRBJ1-1 TRBD1 TRBV5-1 CASSRTGQVNTEAFF TGCGCCAGCAGCCGGACCGGACAGGTGAACACTGAAGCTTTCTTT
many 15 TRBJ2-7 . TRBV14 CASSQTATFSYEQYF TGTGCCAGCAGCCAGACAGCGACATTCTCCTACGAGCAGTACTTC
many 13 TRBJ1-2 . TRBV6-6 CASKPRTGNGYTF TGTGCCAGCAAACCGCGGACGGGTAACGGCTACACCTTC
many 14 TRBJ1-5 . TRBV6-2/TRBV6-3 CASSYGGDGQPQHF TGTGCCAGCAGTTACGGGGGGGATGGGCAGCCCCAGCATTTT
few 16 TRBJ2-1 . TRBV20-1 CSARAGADSSYNEQFF TGCAGTGCTAGAGCGGGAGCAGACAGCTCCTACAATGAGCAGTTCTTC
few 15 TRBJ2-5 . TRBV7-7 CASSLGAAPRNEQYF TGTGCCAGCAGCTTAGGGGCAGCGCCACGCAATGAGCAGTACTTC
. 15 TRBJ2-2 . TRBV7-9 CASPTWGSTTGELFF TGTGCCAGCCCGACATGGGGATCGACAACCGGGGAGCTGTTTTTT
. 15 TRBJ2-3 . TRBV29-1 CSVGGGQGGVDTQYF TGCAGCGTTGGGGGTGGACAGGGAGGGGTCGATACGCAGTATTTT
. 11 TRBJ2-1 . TRBV12-3/TRBV12-4 CASRAQAAGFF TGTGCCAGCAGAGCGCAGGCCGCCGGGTTCTTC
many 14 TRBJ2-1 . TRBV7-6 CASSWRGHGDEQFF TGTGCCAGCAGCTGGCGGGGTCACGGCGATGAGCAGTTCTTC
. 12 TRBJ2-1 TRBD2 TRBV29-1 CSVEEGGDEQFF TGCAGCGTTGAAGAGGGGGGGGATGAGCAGTTCTTC
many 16 TRBJ1-6 TRBD1 TRBV7-6 CASSQLSGQGNSPLHF TGTGCCAGCAGCCAACTGTCGGGACAGGGGAATTCACCCCTCCACTTT
many 14 TRBJ1-2 . TRBV7-2 CASSPADNNYGYTF TGTGCCAGCAGCCCCGCAGACAACAACTATGGCTACACCTTC
many 15 TRBJ1-1 . TRBV4-3 CASSYSALENTEAFF TGCGCCAGCAGCTACAGCGCGTTGGAGAACACTGAAGCTTTCTTT
many 15 TRBJ2-7 TRBD1 TRBV28 CASSLTAGGTYEQYF TGTGCCAGCAGTTTAACGGCAGGGGGAACCTACGAGCAGTACTTC
. 12 TRBJ1-1 . TRBV7-9 CASSSGTTKAFF TGTGCCAGCAGCTCCGGGACCACTAAAGCTTTCTTT
. 16 TRBJ1-3 . TRBV6-2/TRBV6-3 CASSSGRPSSGNTIYF TGTGCCAGCAGTTCCGGCCGGCCGAGCTCTGGAAACACCATATATTTT
few 15 TRBJ2-2 . TRBV7-9 CASSLATQNTGELFF TGTGCCAGCAGCTTAGCGACACAGAACACCGGGGAGCTGTTTTTT
few 14 TRBJ1-1 . TRBV7-9 CASSLGNVNTEAFF TGTGCCAGCAGCTTAGGGAATGTGAACACTGAAGCTTTCTTT
. 15 TRBJ1-5 TRBD1 TRBV7-9 CASSSMGQGDQPQHF TGTGCCAGCAGCTCTATGGGACAGGGGGATCAGCCCCAGCATTTT
. 15 TRBJ2-1 TRBD1 TRBV18 CTSSSDRSSYNEQFF TGTACCAGCTCGTCGGACAGGAGCTCCTACAATGAGCAGTTCTTC
. 16 TRBJ1-2 . TRBV21-1 CASGNSPSERDYGYTF TGTGCCAGCGGCAACTCCCCCTCTGAGCGGGACTATGGCTACACCTTC
. 16 TRBJ1-2 . TRBV7-6 CASSHVAGATGYGYTF TGTGCCAGCAGCCACGTGGCCGGGGCCACTGGCTATGGCTACACCTTC
many 13 TRBJ1-1 . TRBV7-9 CASSFEGWTEAFF TGTGCCAGCAGCTTTGAGGGTTGGACTGAAGCTTTCTTT
few 16 TRBJ1-6 TRBD1 TRBV27 CASSQGQGATNSPLHF TGTGCCAGCAGTCAAGGACAGGGGGCGACTAATTCACCCCTCCACTTT
. 10 TRBJ1-4 . TRBV20-1 CSALEEKLFF TGCAGTGCTCTAGAAGAAAAACTGTTTTTT
. 14 TRBJ2-1 TRBD2 TRBV12-3/TRBV12-4 CASSPSGGADEQFF TGTGCCAGCAGTCCCAGCGGGGGAGCAGATGAGCAGTTCTTC
. 14 TRBJ2-7 . TRBV29-1 CSVEGIGGGHEQYF TGCAGCGTTGAGGGTATTGGGGGGGGCCACGAGCAGTACTTC
. 14 TRBJ1-2 . TRBV21-1 CASSKVGLGYGYTF TGTGCCAGCAGCAAAGTGGGTCTGGGGTATGGCTACACCTTC
many 14 TRBJ1-1 . TRBV7-9 CASSLREGSTEAFF TGTGCCAGCAGCTTAAGGGAGGGAAGCACTGAAGCTTTCTTT
many 17 TRBJ2-6 . TRBV5-1 CASSGGTPFEGANVLTF TGCGCCAGCAGCGGCGGGACACCTTTCGAAGGGGCCAACGTCCTGACTTTC
few 12 TRBJ1-1 TRBD1 TRBV27 CVIRGPGTEAFF TGTGTCATAAGGGGGCCGGGGACTGAAGCTTTCTTT
. 19 TRBJ2-7 TRBD2 TRBV5-1 CASSYGRGASGGLTYEQYF TGCGCCAGCAGCTACGGGCGTGGGGCTAGCGGGGGCCTAACCTACGAGCAGTACTTC
. 15 TRBJ1-2 TRBD1 TRBV12-5 CASGLQGQGRYGYTF TGTGCTAGTGGTTTGCAAGGACAGGGACGGTATGGCTACACCTTC
. 12 TRBJ2-1 . TRBV29-1 CSVQSANNEQFF TGCAGCGTTCAGTCAGCCAACAACGAGCAGTTCTTC
many 14 TRBJ2-7 . TRBV20-1 CSASSSGTGREQYF TGCAGTGCTAGCTCTTCCGGGACTGGGAGGGAGCAGTACTTC
. 14 TRBJ1-1 . TRBV29-1 CSVGVGGQNTEAFF TGCAGCGTAGGCGTGGGGGGGCAGAACACTGAAGCTTTCTTT
many 18 TRBJ2-7 TRBD1 TRBV28 CASSLWTGGAEGSYEQYF TGTGCCAGCAGTTTGTGGACAGGGGGCGCGGAGGGCTCCTACGAGCAGTACTTC